This T cell receptor beta chain was identified during a study of shared clonotypes between healthy human individuals. The assay was immunoSEQ multiplex PCR, and TCRdb's table has in-frame clones only and misses some. The sample consists of a few hundred thousand clones, more than 95% of them appearing once. The V segment lost 7 bases and the J segment 2 bases; nucleotides outside the gene matches: 14. Germline CDR1 is SQVTM and CDR2 is ANQGSEA. The CDR3 loop spans 17 amino acids. The sample consisted of naive CD4+ T cells sorted from blood. Subset reported: CD45RA+ positively selected. V is TRBV29-1 and J is TRBJ2-1, with 10 bases fitting TRBD1. The clonotype originates from a woman aged 30 to 39 in good health. CDR3 DNA sequence: TGCAGCGGCACCGGGACAGGGGTTCATGGGCCCTACAATGAGCAGTTCTTC. Amino acid sequence: CSGTGTGVHGPYNEQFF.